This is a list of T cell receptor beta chains from one sample in a study of blood T cell repertoires in COVID-19. Method: immunoSEQ multiplex PCR; TCRdb's copy keeps in-frame clones and lacks some. The table has under 300,000 clones, around 87% seen once. The source material was PBMCs or T cells enriched from blood (not recorded which). The receptors originated from a woman aged 50 to 60 who had recovered from COVID-19. The CDR3 runs from the conserved cysteine through the conserved F or W. The D gene is left open where the match is weak. A clone size is listed for some rows: how often the clone was seen (once, few, many), or a class if it is expanded.

CDR3 | DNA | V | size | J | D
CASSSTSGQANTEAFF | TGCGCCAGCAGCTCGACGTCGGGACAAGCTAACACTGAAGCTTTCTTT | TRBV5-1 | . | TRBJ1-1 | .
CASSRDNRVGANTEAFF | TGTGCCAGCAGTAGAGACAACAGGGTTGGCGCTAACACTGAAGCTTTCTTT | TRBV25-1 | few | TRBJ1-1 | .
CASSRDSSNQPQHF | TGTGCCAGCAGTAGAGACAGTAGCAATCAGCCCCAGCATTTT | TRBV7-2 | . | TRBJ1-5 | .
CASSQSRTSGRARNLHEQYF | TGTGCCAGCAGCCAATCGCGGACTAGCGGGAGGGCCCGGAACCTCCACGAGCAGTACTTC | TRBV3-1/TRBV3-2 | . | TRBJ2-7 | TRBD2
CAISDTGDQPQHF | TGTGCCATCAGTGATACAGGAGATCAGCCCCAGCATTTT | TRBV10-3 | . | TRBJ1-5 | .
CASSYSAVSGNTIYF | TGTGCCAGCAGTTACTCAGCTGTCTCTGGAAACACCATATATTTT | TRBV6-5 | once | TRBJ1-3 | .
CAFLRDTYNGELFF | TGTGCCTTTCTCCGGGACACCTACAATGGGGAGCTGTTTTTT | TRBV30 | . | TRBJ2-2 | .
CASSSRTGGLDGYTF | TGCGCCAGCAGCTCCCGGACAGGGGGACTCGATGGCTACACCTTC | TRBV5-1 | . | TRBJ1-2 | TRBD1
CASSRDIRETQYF | TGTGCCAGCAGCCGGGACATAAGAGAGACCCAGTACTTC | TRBV2 | few | TRBJ2-5 | .
CASSSTGTGVVLTF | TGTGCCAGTAGTTCAACCGGGACAGGCGTGGTCCTGACTTTC | TRBV19 | . | TRBJ2-6 | TRBD1
CASSQPLVSYEQYF | TGCGCCAGCAGCCAACCTCTAGTCTCCTACGAGCAGTACTTC | TRBV4-1 | . | TRBJ2-7 | .
CASSRGSGQPQHF | TGTGCCAGCAGCCGAGGTTCGGGGCAGCCCCAGCATTTT | TRBV11-2 | once | TRBJ1-5 | .
CASSLVYLAEETQYF | TGTGCCAGCAGCTTAGTCTATCTAGCGGAAGAGACCCAGTACTTC | TRBV7-9 | . | TRBJ2-5 | TRBD2
CASSQGTGTNNEQFF | TGTGCCAGCAGCCAAGGGACCGGGACTAACAATGAGCAGTTCTTC | TRBV4-2 | . | TRBJ2-1 | TRBD2
CASSLVRGTSTATDTQYF | TGCGCCAGCAGCTTGGTTCGAGGGACTAGCACCGCGACAGATACGCAGTATTTT | TRBV5-1 | . | TRBJ2-3 | TRBD2
CASGVWQGADEQFF | TGTGCCAGCGGCGTTTGGCAGGGGGCGGATGAGCAGTTCTTC | TRBV2 | once | TRBJ2-1 | TRBD1
CASSSSSSGELFF | TGTGCCAGCAGCTCTAGTAGCTCCGGGGAGCTGTTTTTT | TRBV9 | . | TRBJ2-2 | .
CASSPLLVSEQFF | TGTGCCAGCAGCCCACTGCTAGTCAGTGAGCAGTTCTTC | TRBV2 | . | TRBJ2-1 | .
CASSPDTMGLRGYTF | TGTGCCAGCTCACCGGACACAATGGGGTTGAGGGGCTACACCTTC | TRBV18 | . | TRBJ1-2 | .
CASSLAPSLERGFF | TGTGCCAGCAGCTTAGCGCCATCCCTAGAAAGGGGGTTCTTC | TRBV7-8 | once | TRBJ2-1 | .
CASSRQGMGGNEQFF | TGTGCCAGCAGTAGACAGGGGATGGGTGGGAATGAGCAGTTCTTC | TRBV28 | . | TRBJ2-1 | TRBD1
CASSPTGNWATDTQYF | TGTGCCAGCAGCCCGACAGGGAATTGGGCAACAGATACGCAGTATTTT | TRBV5-6 | once | TRBJ2-3 | TRBD1
CASRLAGHYEQYF | TGTGCCAGCAGACTAGCGGGCCACTACGAGCAGTACTTC | TRBV5-8 | . | TRBJ2-7 | TRBD2